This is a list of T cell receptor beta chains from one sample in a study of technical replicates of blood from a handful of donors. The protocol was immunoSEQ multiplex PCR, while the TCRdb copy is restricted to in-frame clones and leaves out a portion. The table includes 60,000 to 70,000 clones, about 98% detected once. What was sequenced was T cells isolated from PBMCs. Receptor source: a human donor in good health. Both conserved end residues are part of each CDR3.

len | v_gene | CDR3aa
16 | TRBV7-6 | CASSPGLAGVPGELFF
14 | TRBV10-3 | CAIRAGDPNYGYTF
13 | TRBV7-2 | CASSLTGNQPQHF
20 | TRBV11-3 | CASSLAASGGVSMAKNIQYF
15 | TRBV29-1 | CSAKTSGMVWSEQFF
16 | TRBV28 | CASSFGWGDSNQPQHF
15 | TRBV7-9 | CASSPRPSGQETQYF
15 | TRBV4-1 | CASSQDRGQGETQYF
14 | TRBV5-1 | CASTRQGSTDTQYF
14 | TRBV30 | CAWSQGASPGELFF
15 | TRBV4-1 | CASSHQDRGPDTQYF
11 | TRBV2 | CASAGSYEQYF
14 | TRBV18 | CASSLAGQAYEQYF
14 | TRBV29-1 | CSVVLAGGGETQYF
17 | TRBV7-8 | CASSLGQALGREETQYF
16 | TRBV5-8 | CASSLRGTSATGELFF